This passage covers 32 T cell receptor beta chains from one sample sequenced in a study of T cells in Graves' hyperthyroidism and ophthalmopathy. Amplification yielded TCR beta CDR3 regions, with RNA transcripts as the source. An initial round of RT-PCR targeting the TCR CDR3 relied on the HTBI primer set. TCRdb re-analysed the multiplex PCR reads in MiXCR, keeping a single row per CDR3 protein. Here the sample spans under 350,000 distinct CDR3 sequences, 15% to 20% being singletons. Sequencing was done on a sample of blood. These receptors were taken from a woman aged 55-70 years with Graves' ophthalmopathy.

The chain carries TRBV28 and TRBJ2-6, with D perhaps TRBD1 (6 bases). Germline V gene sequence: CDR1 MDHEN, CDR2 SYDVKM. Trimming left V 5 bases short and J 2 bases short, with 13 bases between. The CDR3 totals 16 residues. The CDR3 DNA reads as TGTGCCAGCAGTCATACAGGGTGGGCTGGGGCCAACGTCCTGACTTTC. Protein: CASSHTGWAGANVLTF.

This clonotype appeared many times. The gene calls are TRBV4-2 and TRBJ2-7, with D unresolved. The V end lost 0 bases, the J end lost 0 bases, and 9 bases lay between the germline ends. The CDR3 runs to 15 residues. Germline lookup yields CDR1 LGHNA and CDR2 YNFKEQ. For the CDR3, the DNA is TGTGCCAGCAGCCAAGATGGCGCCAGCTCCTACGAGCAGTACTTC. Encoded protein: CASSQDGASSYEQYF.

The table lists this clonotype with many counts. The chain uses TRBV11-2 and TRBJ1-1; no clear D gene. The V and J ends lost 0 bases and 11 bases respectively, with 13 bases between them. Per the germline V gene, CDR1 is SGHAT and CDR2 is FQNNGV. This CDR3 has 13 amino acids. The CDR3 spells CASSLDMRALAFF. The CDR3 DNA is TGTGCCAGCAGCTTAGATATGCGGGCGTTGGCTTTCTTT.

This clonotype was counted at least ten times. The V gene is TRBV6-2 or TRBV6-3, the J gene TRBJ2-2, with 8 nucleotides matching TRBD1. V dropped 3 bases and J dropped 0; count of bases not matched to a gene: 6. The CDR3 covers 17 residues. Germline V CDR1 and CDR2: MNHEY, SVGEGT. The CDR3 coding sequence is TGTGCCAGCAGTTATCGGACAGGGTTCGCGAACACCGGGGAGCTGTTTTTT. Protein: CASSYRTGFANTGELFF.

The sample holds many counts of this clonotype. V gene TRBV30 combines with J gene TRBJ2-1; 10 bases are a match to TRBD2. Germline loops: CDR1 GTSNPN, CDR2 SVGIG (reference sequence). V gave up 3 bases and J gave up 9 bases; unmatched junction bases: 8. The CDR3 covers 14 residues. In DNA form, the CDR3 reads TGTGCCTGGAGGACTAGCGGGTCAAGGGGTGAGCAGTTCTTC. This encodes CAWRTSGSRGEQFF.

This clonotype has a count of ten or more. The CDR3 region is CASSAPNTDTQYF. CDR3 DNA: TGTGCCAGCAGCGCCCCAAACACAGATACGCAGTATTTT. V gene TRBV7-2 combines with J gene TRBJ2-3; no firm D call. The CDR3 length is 13 residues. CDR1 and CDR2 (germline): SGHTA, FQGNSA. The ends were cut back, 5 bases at V and 2 bases at J, with 8 bases in the middle.

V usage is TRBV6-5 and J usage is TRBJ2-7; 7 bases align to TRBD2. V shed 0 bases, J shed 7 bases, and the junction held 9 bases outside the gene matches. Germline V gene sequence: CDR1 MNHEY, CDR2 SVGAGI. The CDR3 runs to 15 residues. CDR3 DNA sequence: TGTGCCAGCAGTTACTCCGGGACGGGGGGTGATGAGCAGTACTTC. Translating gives CASSYSGTGGDEQYF.

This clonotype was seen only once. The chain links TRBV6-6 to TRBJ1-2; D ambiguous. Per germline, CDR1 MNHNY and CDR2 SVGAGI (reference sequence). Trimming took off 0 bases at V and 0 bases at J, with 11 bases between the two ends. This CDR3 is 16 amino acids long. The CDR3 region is CASSYSIESANYGYTF. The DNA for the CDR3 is TGTGCCAGCAGTTACTCGATAGAGTCGGCTAACTATGGCTACACCTTC.

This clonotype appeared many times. The CDR3 reads CASSLVASGFQETQYF. In nucleotides, the CDR3 is TGTGCCAGCAGCTTAGTGGCTAGCGGATTCCAAGAGACCCAGTACTTC. This chain uses TRBV7-9 with TRBJ2-5, with 7 bases identical to TRBD2. V trimming: 1 base; J trimming: 1 base; junction bases outside the gene matches: 6. The CDR3 totals 16 residues. CDR1 and CDR2 from the germline V gene are SEHNR and FQNEAQ (reference sequence).

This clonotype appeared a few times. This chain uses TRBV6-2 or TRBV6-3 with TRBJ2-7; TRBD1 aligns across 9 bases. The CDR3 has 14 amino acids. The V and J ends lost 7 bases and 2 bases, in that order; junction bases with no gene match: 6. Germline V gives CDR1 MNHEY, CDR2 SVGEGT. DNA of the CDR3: TGTGCCAGCATCCGACAGGGGGGGGCCTACGAGCAGTACTTC. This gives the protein CASIRQGGAYEQYF.

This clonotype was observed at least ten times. The CDR3 region is CASSFYRGDYGYTF. The CDR3 bases are TGTGCCAGCAGTTTTTACAGGGGGGACTATGGCTACACCTTC. This chain connects TRBV6-1 to TRBJ1-2; 8 nucleotides agree with TRBD1. The length of the CDR3 is 14 residues. V lost 5 bases to trimming and J lost 3 bases; unmatched junction nucleotides: 5. CDR1 is MNHNS and CDR2 is SASEGT in the germline V gene.

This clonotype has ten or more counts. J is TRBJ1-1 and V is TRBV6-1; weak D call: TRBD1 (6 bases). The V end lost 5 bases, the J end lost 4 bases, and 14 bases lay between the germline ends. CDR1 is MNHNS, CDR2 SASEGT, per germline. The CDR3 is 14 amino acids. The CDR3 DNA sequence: TGTGCCAGCAGTAGGGGGGGGTTGGGCACTGAAGCTTTCTTT. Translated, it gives CASSRGGLGTEAFF.

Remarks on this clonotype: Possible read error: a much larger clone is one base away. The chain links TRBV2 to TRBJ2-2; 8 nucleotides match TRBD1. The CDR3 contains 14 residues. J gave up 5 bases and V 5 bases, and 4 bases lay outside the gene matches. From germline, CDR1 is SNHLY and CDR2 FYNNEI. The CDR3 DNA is TGTGCCAGCAGTATGGACAGGGCAACCGGGGAGCTGTTTTTT. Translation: CASSMDRATGELFF.

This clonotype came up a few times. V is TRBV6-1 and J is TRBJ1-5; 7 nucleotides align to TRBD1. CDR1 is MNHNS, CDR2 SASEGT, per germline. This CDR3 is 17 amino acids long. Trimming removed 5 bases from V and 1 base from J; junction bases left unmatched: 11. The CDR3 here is CASSSDTTGLSNQPQHF. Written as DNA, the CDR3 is TGTGCCAGCAGTTCCGATACGACAGGGTTGAGCAATCAGCCCCAGCATTTT.

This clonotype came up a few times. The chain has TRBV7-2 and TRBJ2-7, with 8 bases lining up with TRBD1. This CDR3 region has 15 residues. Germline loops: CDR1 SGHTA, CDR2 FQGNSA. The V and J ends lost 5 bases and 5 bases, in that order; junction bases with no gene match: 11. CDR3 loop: CASSQSRTGRNEQYF. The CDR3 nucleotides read TGTGCCAGCAGCCAATCCAGGACAGGGCGAAACGAGCAGTACTTC.

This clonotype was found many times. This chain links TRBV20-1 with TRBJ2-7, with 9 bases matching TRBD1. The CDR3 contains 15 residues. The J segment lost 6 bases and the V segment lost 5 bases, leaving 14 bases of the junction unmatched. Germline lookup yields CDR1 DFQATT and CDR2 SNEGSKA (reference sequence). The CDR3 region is CSAFYLGTGTGEQYF. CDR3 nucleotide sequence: TGCAGTGCTTTCTACCTCGGGACAGGGACGGGCGAGCAGTACTTC.

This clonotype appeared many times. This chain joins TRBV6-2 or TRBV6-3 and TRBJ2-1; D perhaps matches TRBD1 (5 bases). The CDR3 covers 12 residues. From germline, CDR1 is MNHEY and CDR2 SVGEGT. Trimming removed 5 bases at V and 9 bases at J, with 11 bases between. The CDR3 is CASSRLDTEQFF. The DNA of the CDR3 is TGTGCCAGCAGTCGACTGGACACTGAGCAGTTCTTC.

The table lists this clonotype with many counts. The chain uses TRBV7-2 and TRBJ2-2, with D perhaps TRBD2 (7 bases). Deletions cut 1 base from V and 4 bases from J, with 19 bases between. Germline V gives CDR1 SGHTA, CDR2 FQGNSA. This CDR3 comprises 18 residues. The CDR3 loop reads CASSLVGIGGGSTGELFF. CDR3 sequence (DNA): TGTGCCAGCAGCTTAGTTGGTATAGGGGGAGGGTCCACCGGGGAGCTGTTTTTT.

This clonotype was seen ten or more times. This chain's CDR3 is CASSTPTQGGETQYF. The CDR3 nucleotides read TGTGCCAGCAGCACCCCGACGCAAGGGGGAGAGACCCAGTACTTC. J is TRBJ2-5 and V is TRBV11-1; TRBD1 is a possible D gene (6 bases). CDR3 size: 15 residues. Germline CDR1 reads SGHAT; CDR2 reads FQDESV (reference sequence). V was cut by 5 bases and J by 4 bases, with 17 bases left in between.

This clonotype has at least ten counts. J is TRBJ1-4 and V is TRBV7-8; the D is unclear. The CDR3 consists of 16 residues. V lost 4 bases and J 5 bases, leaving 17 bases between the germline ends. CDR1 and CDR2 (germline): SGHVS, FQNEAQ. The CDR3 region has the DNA TGTGCCAGCAGCTCAACCCTCCGGATAACGAATGAAAAACTGTTTTTT. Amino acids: CASSSTLRITNEKLFF.

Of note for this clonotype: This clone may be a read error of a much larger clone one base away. The CDR3 DNA reads TGTGCCAGCAGTTACCGAAACGACAGGCTAGGCGGGACCTACGAGCAGTTCTTC. It codes for CASSYRNDRLGGTYEQFF. The J gene is TRBJ2-7, the V gene TRBV6-5, with D tentatively TRBD1 or TRBD2 (6 bases each). The DNA matches TRBJ2-1 better at its end, which makes the J call doubtful. The CDR3 covers 18 residues. Germline assignment: CDR1 MNHEY and CDR2 SVGAGI.

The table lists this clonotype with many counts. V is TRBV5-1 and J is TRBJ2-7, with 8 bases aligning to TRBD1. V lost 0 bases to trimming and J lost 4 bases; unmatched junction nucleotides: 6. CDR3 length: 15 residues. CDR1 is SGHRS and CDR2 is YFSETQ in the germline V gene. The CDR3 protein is CASSLVGQGAYEQYF. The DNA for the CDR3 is TGCGCCAGCAGCTTGGTGGGGCAGGGGGCTTACGAGCAGTACTTC.

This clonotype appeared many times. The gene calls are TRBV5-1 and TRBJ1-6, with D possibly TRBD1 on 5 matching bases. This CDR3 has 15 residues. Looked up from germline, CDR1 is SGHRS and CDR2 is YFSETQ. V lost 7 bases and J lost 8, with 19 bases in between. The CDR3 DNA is TGCGCCAGCGGAACCACAGGAACCTTCGATTCACCCCTCCACTTT. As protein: CASGTTGTFDSPLHF.

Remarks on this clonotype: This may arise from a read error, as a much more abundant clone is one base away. This CDR3 reads CTSSPTPGQGGYTF. DNA for the CDR3: TGTACCAGCAGTCCCACCCCAGGACAGGGTGGCTACACCTTC. The chain has TRBV6-2 or TRBV6-3 and TRBJ1-2; the match to TRBD1 covers 8 bases. CDR1 and CDR2 (germline): MNHEY, SVGEGT. The CDR3 extends over 14 amino acids.

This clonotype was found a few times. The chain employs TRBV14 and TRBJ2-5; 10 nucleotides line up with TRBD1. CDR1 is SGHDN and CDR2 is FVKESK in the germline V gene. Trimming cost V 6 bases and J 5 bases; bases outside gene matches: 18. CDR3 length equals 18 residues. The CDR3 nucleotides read TGTGCCAGCAGTCCGGGACAGGGGACGTTGCTCATTGGGGAGACCCAGTACTTC. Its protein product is CASSPGQGTLLIGETQYF.

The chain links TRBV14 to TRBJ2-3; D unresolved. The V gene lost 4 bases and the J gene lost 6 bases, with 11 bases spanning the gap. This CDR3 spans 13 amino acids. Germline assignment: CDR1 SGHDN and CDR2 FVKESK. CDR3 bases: TGTGCCAGCAGCCCCCATCCACTGGATACGCAGTATTTT. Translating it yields CASSPHPLDTQYF.

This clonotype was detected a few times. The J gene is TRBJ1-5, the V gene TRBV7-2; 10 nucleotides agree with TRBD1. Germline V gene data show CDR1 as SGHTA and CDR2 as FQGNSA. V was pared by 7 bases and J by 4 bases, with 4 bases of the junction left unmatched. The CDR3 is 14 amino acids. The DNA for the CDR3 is TGTGCCAGCACCCTGGGACAGGGGAATCAGCCCCAGCATTTT. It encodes CASTLGQGNQPQHF.

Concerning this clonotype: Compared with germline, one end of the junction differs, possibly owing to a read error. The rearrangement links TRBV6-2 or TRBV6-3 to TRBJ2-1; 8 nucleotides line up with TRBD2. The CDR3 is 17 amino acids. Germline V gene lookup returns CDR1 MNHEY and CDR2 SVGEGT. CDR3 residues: CSSSYSGLAGIYNEQFF. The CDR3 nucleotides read TGCTCCAGCAGTTACTCGGGCCTAGCGGGTATCTACAATGAGCAGTTCTTC.

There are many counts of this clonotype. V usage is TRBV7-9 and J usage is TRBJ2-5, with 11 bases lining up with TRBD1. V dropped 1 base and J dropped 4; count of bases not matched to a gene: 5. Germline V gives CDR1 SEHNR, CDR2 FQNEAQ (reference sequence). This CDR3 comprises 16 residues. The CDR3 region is CASSLGTGGPGETQYF. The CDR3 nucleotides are TGTGCCAGCAGCTTAGGGACAGGGGGCCCGGGAGAGACCCAGTACTTC.

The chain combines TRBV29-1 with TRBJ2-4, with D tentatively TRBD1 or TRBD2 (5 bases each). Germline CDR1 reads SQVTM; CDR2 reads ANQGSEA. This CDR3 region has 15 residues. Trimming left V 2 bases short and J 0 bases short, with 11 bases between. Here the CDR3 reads CSVEFRDLAKNIQYF. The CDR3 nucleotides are TGCAGCGTTGAATTCAGGGACCTAGCCAAAAACATTCAGTACTTC.

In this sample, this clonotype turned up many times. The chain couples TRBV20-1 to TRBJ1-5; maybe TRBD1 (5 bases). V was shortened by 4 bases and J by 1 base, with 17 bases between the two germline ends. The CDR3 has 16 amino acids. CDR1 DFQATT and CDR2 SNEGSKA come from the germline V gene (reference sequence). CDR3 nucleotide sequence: TGCAGTGCTACTACCGTTCGATGGGGCAGCAATCAGCCCCAGCATTTT. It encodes CSATTVRWGSNQPQHF.

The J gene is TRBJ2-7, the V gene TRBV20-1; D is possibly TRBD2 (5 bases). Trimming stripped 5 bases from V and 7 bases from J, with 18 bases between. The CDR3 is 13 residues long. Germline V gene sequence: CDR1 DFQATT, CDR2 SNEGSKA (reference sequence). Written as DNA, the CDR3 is TGCAGTGCTCCTACCTACGCAGGAGGAGAGCAGTACTTC. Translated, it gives CSAPTYAGGEQYF.